The 17 T cell receptor beta chains listed next were all sequenced from one sample in a study of beta chain features in type 1 diabetes. For these receptors, no antigen is known. Sequencing targeted expressed TCRB transcripts, as all isolated RNA had been reverse transcribed. Profiling relied on immunoSEQ multiplex PCR, and the TCRdb table lists in-frame clones only, not all of them. The profile covers 550,000 to 850,000 clones, with 13% appearing a single time and around 0.022% taken by the ten largest. Study observations and caveats: In all four CD4+ subsets, TCRB CDR3 length was significantly, moderately reduced in type 1 diabetes.

The sample was naive CD4+ T cells from blood. These receptors were collected from a man between 18 and 29 years old with type 1 diabetes.

The sample holds a few counts of this clone. The chain combines TRBV6-5 with TRBJ2-3, with D possibly matching TRBD1 (6 bases). Germline V gives CDR1 MNHEY, CDR2 SVGAGI. V shed 6 bases and J shed 5 bases, with 12 bases lying between them. The CDR3 covers 13 residues. The CDR3: CASRVTGVDTQYF. CDR3 sequence (DNA): TGTGCCAGCAGGGTGACAGGTGTAGATACGCAGTATTTT.

V usage is TRBV9 and J usage is TRBJ2-5, with D possibly being TRBD1 (7 bases). The CDR3 consists of 16 residues. Trimming shortened V by 4 bases and J by 4 bases, and 20 bases separated the two germline ends. Looked up from germline, CDR1 is SGDLS and CDR2 is YYNGEE. The CDR3 coding sequence is TGTGCCAGCAGCACTCGACAGGGTTGGGAGGTAGAGACCCAGTACTTC. Translation: CASSTRQGWEVETQYF. The full variable domain, in which reference TRBV9 and TRBJ2-5 provide the parts outside the CDR3, is DSGVTQTPKHLITATGQRVTLRCSPRSGDLSVYWYQQSLDQGLQFLIQYYNGEERAKGNILERFSAQQFPDLHSELNLSSLELGDSALYFCASSTRQGWEVETQYFGPGTRLLVL.

A few counts support this clone. The chain links TRBV29-1 to TRBJ1-4, with unresolved D. The CDR3 has 13 residues. The germline V and J ends were trimmed by 6 bases and 0 bases, with 8 bases remaining between them. Germline lookup yields CDR1 SQVTM and CDR2 ANQGSEA. CDR3 in amino acids: CSVIQSTNEKLFF. The CDR3 DNA reads as TGCAGCGTGATTCAGTCAACTAATGAAAAACTGTTTTTT.

This clone occurred a few times. The chain combines TRBV11-3 with TRBJ1-6; possible D gene TRBD1, 6 bases. Germline assignment: CDR1 SGHNT and CDR2 YENEEA. The CDR3 covers 15 residues. Trimming pared 5 bases from V and 9 bases from J, leaving 17 bases between. CDR3 loop: CASSQTGHEGSPLHF. CDR3 bases: TGTGCCAGCAGCCAGACGGGACACGAGGGTTCACCCCTCCACTTT.

The chain joins TRBV19 to TRBJ2-6; 9 bases are shared with TRBD1. The trim removed 5 bases at V and 4 bases at J, leaving 6 bases unmatched. This CDR3 comprises 16 residues. CDR1 and CDR2 (germline): LNHDA, SQIVND (reference sequence). The CDR3 nucleotides read TGTGCCAGTAGTTCCCGGACAGGGGCCGGGGCCAACGTCCTGACTTTC. This codes for CASSSRTGAGANVLTF. The complete variable domain, with remaining parts taken from reference TRBV19 and TRBJ2-6, reads DGGITQSPKYLFRKEGQNVTLSCEQNLNHDAMYWYRQDPGQGLRLIYYSQIVNDFQKGDIAEGYSVSREKKESFPLTVTSAQKNPTAFYLCASSSRTGAGANVLTFGAGSRLTVL.

This clone was observed a few times. The rearrangement links TRBV6-5 to TRBJ2-3, with D unclear. This CDR3 spans 12 amino acids. In germline, CDR1 is MNHEY, CDR2 SVGAGI. Trimming shortened V by 5 bases and J by 6 bases, and 9 bases separated the two germline ends. CDR3 loop: CASSPEWDTQYF. The CDR3 DNA sequence: TGTGCCAGCAGTCCAGAATGGGATACGCAGTATTTT.

J is TRBJ2-3 and V is TRBV5-4, with D possibly TRBD2 on 5 matching bases. Per germline, CDR1 SGHNT and CDR2 YYREEE (reference sequence). V lost 0 bases to trimming and J lost 8 bases, with 13 bases between them. There are 14 residues in the CDR3. The CDR3 region is CASSLDSRGGTQYF. The CDR3 DNA follows: TGTGCCAGCAGCTTGGACTCACGCGGAGGTACGCAGTATTTT.

Comment on this clone: The same CDR3 is also encoded by other DNA sequences in this sample. The genes are TRBV18 and TRBJ2-7, with D uncertain. This CDR3 comprises 11 residues. Germline V CDR1 and CDR2: KGHSH, LQKENI. Trimming removed 3 bases from V and 4 bases from J, with 4 bases in between. The CDR3 DNA reads TGTGCCAGCTCACCGGGATACGAGCAGTACTTC. This sequence encodes CASSPGYEQYF.

The sample holds one count of this clone. The chain recombines TRBV30 with TRBJ1-4, with 7 bases fitting TRBD1. V gave up 2 bases and J gave up 6 bases; unmatched junction bases: 3. Germline CDR1 and CDR2: GTSNPN and SVGIG (reference sequence). The CDR3 covers 13 residues. The CDR3 protein is CAWSTGEDEKLFF. As DNA, the CDR3 is TGTGCCTGGAGTACAGGGGAGGATGAAAAACTGTTTTTT.

The chain links TRBV30 to TRBJ1-2; a weak D match, TRBD1 (5 bases). This CDR3 comprises 14 residues. Trimming left V 2 bases short and J 2 bases short, with 12 bases between. CDR1 and CDR2 from the germline V gene are GTSNPN and SVGIG (reference sequence). CDR3 DNA: TGTGCCTGGAGTCCGCCATGGGGGAACTATGGCTACACCTTC. Translation gives CAWSPPWGNYGYTF.

The CDR3: CASSIGAGAGEQYF. In nucleotides, the CDR3 is TGTGCCAGTAGTATAGGAGCGGGGGCGGGCGAGCAGTACTTC. The V call is TRBV19, the J call TRBJ2-7; TRBD2 matches 8 bases. Germline CDR1 reads LNHDA; CDR2 reads SQIVND (reference sequence). CDR3 length equals 14 residues. V lost 1 base to trimming and J lost 6 bases; unmatched junction nucleotides: 5.

This clone has a handful of counts. The rearrangement joins TRBV6-6 to TRBJ1-2; 7 bases are shared with TRBD1. Trimming cost V 6 bases and J 3 bases; bases outside gene matches: 7. The germline CDR1 and CDR2 sequences are MNHNY and SVGAGI (reference sequence). The CDR3 contains 14 residues. CDR3 in amino acids: CASSPGQGDYGYTF. CDR3 sequence (DNA): TGTGCCAGCAGCCCGGGGCAGGGGGACTATGGCTACACCTTC.

The chain uses TRBV5-6 and TRBJ2-7; D is possibly TRBD1 (6 bases). The germline V gene has CDR1 SGHDT and CDR2 YYEEEE. Deletions cut 2 bases from V and 3 bases from J, with 12 bases between. This CDR3 contains 14 residues. The CDR3 sequence is CASSFLGQSYEQYF. DNA for the CDR3: TGTGCCAGCAGCTTTTTGGGACAAAGCTACGAGCAGTACTTC.

This sequence joins TRBV29-1 and TRBJ2-5; 7 bases agree with TRBD1. The V gene end was trimmed by 8 bases and the J gene end by 5 bases; junction bases not matched to a gene: 17. The CDR3 has 15 residues. The germline V gene encodes CDR1 SQVTM and CDR2 ANQGSEA. The CDR3 DNA reads as TGCAGCCTCGGAGTGAGGACAGGCTCTAGGGAGACCCAGTACTTC. It yields the protein CSLGVRTGSRETQYF.

The chain uses TRBV7-3 and TRBJ2-1; 10 bases fit TRBD1. The germline V gene has CDR1 SGHTA and CDR2 FQGTGA. CDR3 length equals 15 residues. V shed 5 bases, J shed 3 bases, and the junction held 4 bases outside the gene matches. This CDR3 reads CASSTGQGFYNEQFF. The DNA for the CDR3 is TGTGCCAGCAGCACGGGACAGGGGTTCTACAATGAGCAGTTCTTC.

The rearrangement links TRBV9 to TRBJ2-3; 9 bases align to TRBD1. V dropped 2 bases and J dropped 6; count of bases not matched to a gene: 10. CDR1 SGDLS and CDR2 YYNGEE come from the germline V gene. CDR3 size: 16 residues. The CDR3, as DNA: TGTGCCAGCAGCGTGAACACAGGGGGCGCTTGGGATACGCAGTATTTT. This gives the protein CASSVNTGGAWDTQYF.

This chain links TRBV5-1 with TRBJ1-1; 7 bases agree with TRBD1. Per germline, CDR1 SGHRS and CDR2 YFSETQ. V gave up 4 bases and J gave up 8 bases; unmatched junction bases: 14. The CDR3 has 15 residues. As DNA, the CDR3 is TGCGCCAGCAGCCAGGCCCCGGACAGGCAAGGAGAAGCTTTCTTT. This sequence encodes CASSQAPDRQGEAFF.